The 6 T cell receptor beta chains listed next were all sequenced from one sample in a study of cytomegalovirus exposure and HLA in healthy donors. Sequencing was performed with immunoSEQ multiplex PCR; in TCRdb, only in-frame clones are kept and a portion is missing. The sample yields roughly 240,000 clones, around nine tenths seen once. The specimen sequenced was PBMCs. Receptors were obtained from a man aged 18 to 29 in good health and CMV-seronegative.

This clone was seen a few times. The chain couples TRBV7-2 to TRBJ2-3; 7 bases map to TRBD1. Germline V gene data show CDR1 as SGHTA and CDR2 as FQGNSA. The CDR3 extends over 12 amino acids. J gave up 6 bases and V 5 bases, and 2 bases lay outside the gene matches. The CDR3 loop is CASSPQGDTQYF. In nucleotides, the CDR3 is TGTGCCAGCAGCCCACAGGGGGATACGCAGTATTTT.

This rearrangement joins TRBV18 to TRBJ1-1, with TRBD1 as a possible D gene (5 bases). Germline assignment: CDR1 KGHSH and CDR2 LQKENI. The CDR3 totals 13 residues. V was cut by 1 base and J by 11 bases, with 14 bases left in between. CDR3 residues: CASSPQWGGEAFF. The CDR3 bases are TGTGCCAGCTCACCACAGTGGGGCGGGGAGGCTTTCTTT.

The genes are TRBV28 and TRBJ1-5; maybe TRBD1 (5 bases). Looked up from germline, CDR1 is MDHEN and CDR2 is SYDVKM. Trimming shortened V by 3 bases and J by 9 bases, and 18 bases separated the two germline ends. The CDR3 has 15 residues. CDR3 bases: TGTGCCAGCAGTTTTTCGGGGGGACGGCGATCGCCCCAGCATTTT. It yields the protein CASSFSGGRRSPQHF. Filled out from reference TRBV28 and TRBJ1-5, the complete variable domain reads DVKVTQSSRYLVKRTGEKVFLECVQDMDHENMFWYRQDPGLGLRLIYFSYDVKMKEKGDIPEGYSVSREKKERFSLILESASTNQTSMYLCASSFSGGRRSPQHFGDGTRLSIL.

The CDR3 nucleotides read TGTGCCAGCAGTTTAGATGTCAGGGCCCACGAGCAGTACTTC. Residues: CASSLDVRAHEQYF. The rearrangement joins TRBV28 to TRBJ2-7; tentatively, D is TRBD1 (5 bases). The CDR3 has 14 amino acids. Germline CDR1 reads MDHEN; CDR2 reads SYDVKM. Trimming shortened V by 2 bases and J by 5 bases, and 13 bases separated the two germline ends. The variable domain in full, completed from reference TRBV28 and TRBJ2-7, reads DVKVTQSSRYLVKRTGEKVFLECVQDMDHENMFWYRQDPGLGLRLIYFSYDVKMKEKGDIPEGYSVSREKKERFSLILESASTNQTSMYLCASSLDVRAHEQYFGPGTRLTVT.

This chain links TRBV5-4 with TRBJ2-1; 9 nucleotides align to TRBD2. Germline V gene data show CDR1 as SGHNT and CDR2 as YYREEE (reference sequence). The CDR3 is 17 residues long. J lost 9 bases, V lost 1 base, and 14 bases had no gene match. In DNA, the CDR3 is TGTGCCAGCAGCTTGAGCGTGGGGTCCCGGCGGGGGGGTGAGCAGTTCTTC. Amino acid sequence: CASSLSVGSRRGGEQFF.

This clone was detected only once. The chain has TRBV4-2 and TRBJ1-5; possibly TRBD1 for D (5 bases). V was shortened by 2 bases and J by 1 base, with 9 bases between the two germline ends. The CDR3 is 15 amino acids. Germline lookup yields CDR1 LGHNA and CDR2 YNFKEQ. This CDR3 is CASSQQGGSNQPQHF. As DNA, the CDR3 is TGTGCCAGCAGCCAACAGGGAGGGAGCAATCAGCCCCAGCATTTT.